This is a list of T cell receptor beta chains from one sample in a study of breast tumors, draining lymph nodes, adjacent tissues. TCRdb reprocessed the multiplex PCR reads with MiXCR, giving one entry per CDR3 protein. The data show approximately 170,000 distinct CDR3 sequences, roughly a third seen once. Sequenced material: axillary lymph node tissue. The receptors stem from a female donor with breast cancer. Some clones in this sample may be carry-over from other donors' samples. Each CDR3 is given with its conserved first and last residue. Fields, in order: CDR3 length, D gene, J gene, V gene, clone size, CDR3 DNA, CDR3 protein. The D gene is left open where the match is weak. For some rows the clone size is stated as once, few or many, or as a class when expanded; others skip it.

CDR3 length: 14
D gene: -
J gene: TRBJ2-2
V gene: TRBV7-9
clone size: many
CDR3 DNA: TGTGCCAGCAGCTTAGCTGTGGCGGCCGGGGAGCTGTTTTTT
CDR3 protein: CASSLAVAAGELFF

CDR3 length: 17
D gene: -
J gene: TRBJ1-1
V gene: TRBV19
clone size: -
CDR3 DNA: TGTGCCAGTAGGTTGGGTGGGAGGGCTATATGGAACACTGAAGCTTTCTTT
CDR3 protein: CASRLGGRAIWNTEAFF

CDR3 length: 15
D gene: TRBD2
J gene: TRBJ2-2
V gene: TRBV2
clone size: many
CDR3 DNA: TGTGCCAGCATCACTCGGGGGGGCGGCACCGGGGAGCTGTTTTTT
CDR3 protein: CASITRGGGTGELFF

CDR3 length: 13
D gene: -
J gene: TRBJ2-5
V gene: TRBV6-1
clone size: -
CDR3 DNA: TGTGCCAGCAGGGGGTCTACCCAAGAGACCCAGTACTTC
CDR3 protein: CASRGSTQETQYF

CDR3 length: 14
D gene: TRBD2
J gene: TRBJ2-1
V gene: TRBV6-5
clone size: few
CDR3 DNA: TGTGCCAGCAGTCGTAGCGGGAGTGGGGGTGAGCAGTTCTTC
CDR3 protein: CASSRSGSGGEQFF

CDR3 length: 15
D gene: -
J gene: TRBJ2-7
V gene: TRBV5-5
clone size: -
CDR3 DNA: TGTGCCAGCAGCGTTGATTTAACCTCGGGGGTCGGGCAGTACTTC
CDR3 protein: CASSVDLTSGVGQYF

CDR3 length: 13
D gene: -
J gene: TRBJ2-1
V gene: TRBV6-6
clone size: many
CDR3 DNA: TGTGCCAGCAGCCTCGGTGGGCTCAATGAGCAGTTCTTC
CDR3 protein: CASSLGGLNEQFF

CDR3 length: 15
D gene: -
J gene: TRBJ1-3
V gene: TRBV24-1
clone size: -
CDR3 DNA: TGTGCCACCAGTGAAGTGGCAAACTATGGCTACACCATATATTTT
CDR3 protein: CATSEVANYGYTIYF

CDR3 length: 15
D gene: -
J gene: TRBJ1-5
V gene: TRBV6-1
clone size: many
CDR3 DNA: TGTGCCAGCAGTGAAGTCGGCCAAGGGGATCAGCCCCAGCATTTT
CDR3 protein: CASSEVGQGDQPQHF

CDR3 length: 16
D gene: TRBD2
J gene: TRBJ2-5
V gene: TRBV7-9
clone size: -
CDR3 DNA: TGTGCCAGCAGCTCTAGGGAGGGGCCCTCGGTAGAGACCCAGTACTTC
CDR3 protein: CASSSREGPSVETQYF

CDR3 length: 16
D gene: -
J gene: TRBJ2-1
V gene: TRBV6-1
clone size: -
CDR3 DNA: TGTGCCAGCAGTAAACGGAGGGCGGAGAGCACAGATACGCAGTTCTTC
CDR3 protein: CASSKRRAESTDTQFF

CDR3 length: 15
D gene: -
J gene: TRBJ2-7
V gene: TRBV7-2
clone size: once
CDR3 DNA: TGTGCCAGCAGGAGAGGCCTCACCAGGGAGTCCGAGCAGTACTTC
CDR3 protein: CASRRGLTRESEQYF

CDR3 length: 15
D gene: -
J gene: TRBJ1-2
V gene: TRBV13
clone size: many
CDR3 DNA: TGTGCCAGCAGCCCTACAGGCCCCAGGGACTATGGCTACACCTTC
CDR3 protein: CASSPTGPRDYGYTF

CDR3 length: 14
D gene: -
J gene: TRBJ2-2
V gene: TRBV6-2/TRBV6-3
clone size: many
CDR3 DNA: TGTGCCAGCAGCAAATCTACGAACACCGGGGAGCTGTTTTTT
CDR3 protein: CASSKSTNTGELFF

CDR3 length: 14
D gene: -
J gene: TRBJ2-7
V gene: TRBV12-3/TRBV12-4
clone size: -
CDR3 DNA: TGTGCCAGCAGGCCCGGGCCCCTTTCCTACGAGCAGTACTTC
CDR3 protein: CASRPGPLSYEQYF

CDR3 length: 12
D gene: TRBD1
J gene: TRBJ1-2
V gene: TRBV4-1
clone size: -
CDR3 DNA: TGCGCCGGCAGCCGGACAGGGGATGGCTACACCTTC
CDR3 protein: CAGSRTGDGYTF

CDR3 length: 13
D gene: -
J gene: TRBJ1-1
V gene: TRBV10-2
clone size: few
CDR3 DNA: TGCGCCAGCAGTGAGCATACGGGCACTGAAGCTTTCTTT
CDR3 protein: CASSEHTGTEAFF

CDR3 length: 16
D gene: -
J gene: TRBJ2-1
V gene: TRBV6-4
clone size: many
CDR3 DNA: TGTGCCAGCAGTGACGAAGGAGGGAAGTCCTACAATGAGCAGTTCTTC
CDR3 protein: CASSDEGGKSYNEQFF

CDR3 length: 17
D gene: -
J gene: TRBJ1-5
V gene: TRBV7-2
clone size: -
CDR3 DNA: TGTGCCAGCACCTTTGTGGGGGACCCGGAAGGCCATCAGCCCCAGCATTTT
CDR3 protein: CASTFVGDPEGHQPQHF

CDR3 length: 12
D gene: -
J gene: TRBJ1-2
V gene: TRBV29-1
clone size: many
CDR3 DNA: TGCAGCGTTGCGTCATACAACTATGGCTACACCTTC
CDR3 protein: CSVASYNYGYTF

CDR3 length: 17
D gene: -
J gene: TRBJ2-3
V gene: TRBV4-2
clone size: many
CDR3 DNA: TGTGCCAGCAGCCAAGAAGTTCCTGTGGATGGCACAGATACGCAGTATTTT
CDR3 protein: CASSQEVPVDGTDTQYF

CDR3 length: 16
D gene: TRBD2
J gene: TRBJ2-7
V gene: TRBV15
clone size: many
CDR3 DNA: TGTGCCACCAGCAGACAGAGACTAGCGGGGTCCTACGAGCAGTACTTC
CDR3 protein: CATSRQRLAGSYEQYF

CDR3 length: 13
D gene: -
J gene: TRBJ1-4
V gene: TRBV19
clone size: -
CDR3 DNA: TGTGCCAGTAGTGGGACTGTGGAGGAAAAACTGTTTTTT
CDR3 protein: CASSGTVEEKLFF

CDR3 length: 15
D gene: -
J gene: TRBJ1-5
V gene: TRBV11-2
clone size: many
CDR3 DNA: TGTGCCAGCAGCTCGGGAGACAGTAGTAATCAGCCCCAGCATTTT
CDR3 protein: CASSSGDSSNQPQHF

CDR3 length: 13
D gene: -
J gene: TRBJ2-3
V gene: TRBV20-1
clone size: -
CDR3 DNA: TGCAGTGCCATTACAGGGTCCACAGATACGCAGTATTTT
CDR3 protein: CSAITGSTDTQYF

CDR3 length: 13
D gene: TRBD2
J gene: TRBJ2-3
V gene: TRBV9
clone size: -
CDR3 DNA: TGTGCCTACCTCAGCGGGAGGCCTAGGACGCAGTATTTT
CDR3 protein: CAYLSGRPRTQYF

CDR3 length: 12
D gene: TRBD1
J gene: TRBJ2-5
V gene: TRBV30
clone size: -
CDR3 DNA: TGTGCCTGGAGTGTAGGACAGGGGAATCAGTACTTC
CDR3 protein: CAWSVGQGNQYF

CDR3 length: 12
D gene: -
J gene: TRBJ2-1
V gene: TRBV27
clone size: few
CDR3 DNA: TGTGCCAGCAGTTTGGGGGGAGATGAGCAGTTCTTC
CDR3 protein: CASSLGGDEQFF

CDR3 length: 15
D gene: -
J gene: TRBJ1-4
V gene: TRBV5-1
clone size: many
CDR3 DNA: TGCGCCAGCAGCCCCGAGGCAGGGGAGGCGAAAAAACTGTTTTTT
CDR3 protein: CASSPEAGEAKKLFF

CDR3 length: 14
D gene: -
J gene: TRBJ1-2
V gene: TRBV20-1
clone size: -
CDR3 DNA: TGCGGTGCTAGGCGCAGGGATTCTTCCTCTGGCTACACCTTC
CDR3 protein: CGARRRDSSSGYTF

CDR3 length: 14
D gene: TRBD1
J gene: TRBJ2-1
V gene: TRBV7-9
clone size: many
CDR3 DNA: TGTGCCAATGGACGGGGACAGGGGGCTAATGAGCAGTTCTTC
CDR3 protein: CANGRGQGANEQFF

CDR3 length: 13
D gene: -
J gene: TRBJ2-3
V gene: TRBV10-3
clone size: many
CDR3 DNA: TGTGCCATCAGGGAGGGACCCACAGATACGCAGTATTTT
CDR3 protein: CAIREGPTDTQYF

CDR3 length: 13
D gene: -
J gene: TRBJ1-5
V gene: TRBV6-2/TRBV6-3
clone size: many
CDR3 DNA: TGTGCCAGCAGGGCCAGGGCGAATCAGCCCCAGCATTTT
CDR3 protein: CASRARANQPQHF

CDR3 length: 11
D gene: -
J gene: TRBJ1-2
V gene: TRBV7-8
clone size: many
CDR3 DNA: TGTGCCAGCAGCTTGAGATATGGCTACACCTTC
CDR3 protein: CASSLRYGYTF

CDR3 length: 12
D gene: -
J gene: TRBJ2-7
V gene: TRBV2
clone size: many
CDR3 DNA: TGTGCCAGCAGTGCGCCTTTCTACGAGCAGTACTTC
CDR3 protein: CASSAPFYEQYF

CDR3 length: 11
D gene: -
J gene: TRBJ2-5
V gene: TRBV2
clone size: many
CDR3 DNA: TGTGCCAGCATGAACGAAGAGACCCAGTACTTC
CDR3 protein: CASMNEETQYF

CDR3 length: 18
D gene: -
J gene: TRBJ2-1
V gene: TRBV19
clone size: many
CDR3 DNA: TGTGCCAGTACTCCATACGGAGGGCGGAGTAGCTCCTACAATGAGCAGTTCTTC
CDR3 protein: CASTPYGGRSSSYNEQFF

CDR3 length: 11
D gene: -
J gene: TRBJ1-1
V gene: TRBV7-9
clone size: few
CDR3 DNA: TGTGCCAGCAGCCGCTCCGATATGGCTTTCTTT
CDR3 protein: CASSRSDMAFF

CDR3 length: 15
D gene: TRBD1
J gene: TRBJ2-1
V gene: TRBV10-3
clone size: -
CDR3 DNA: TGTGCCATCAGTGAGCGGCAGGGGGTGCCAGATACGCAGTTCTTC
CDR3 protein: CAISERQGVPDTQFF

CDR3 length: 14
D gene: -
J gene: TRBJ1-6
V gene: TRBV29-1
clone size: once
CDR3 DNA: TGCAGCGTTGAAACGGGGCGGACCAATAACCCCCTCCACTTT
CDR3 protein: CSVETGRTNNPLHF

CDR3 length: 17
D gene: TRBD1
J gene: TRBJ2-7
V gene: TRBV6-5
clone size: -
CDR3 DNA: TGTGCCAGCAGACACTCGGTGGGGGGACAGGGGTCCTACGAGCAGTACTTC
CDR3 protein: CASRHSVGGQGSYEQYF

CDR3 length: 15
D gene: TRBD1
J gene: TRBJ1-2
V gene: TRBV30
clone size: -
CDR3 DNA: TGTACCTGGAGTGTACTTTCAACAGGGGGTAGGGGCTACACCTTC
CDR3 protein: CTWSVLSTGGRGYTF

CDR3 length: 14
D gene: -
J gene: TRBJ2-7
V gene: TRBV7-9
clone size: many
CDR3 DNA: TGTGCCAGCAGCTTATTGTCTGAGACCTACGAGCAGTACTTC
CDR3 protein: CASSLLSETYEQYF

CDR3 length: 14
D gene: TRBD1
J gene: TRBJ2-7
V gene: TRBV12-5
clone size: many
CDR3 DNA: TGTGCTAGTGGTCCTGGGACAGGTTCCTACGAGCAGTACTTC
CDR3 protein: CASGPGTGSYEQYF

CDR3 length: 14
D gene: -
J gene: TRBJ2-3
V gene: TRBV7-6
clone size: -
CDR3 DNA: TGTGCCAGCAGCTTGGGCCTCCCCTACAATGAGCAGTATTTT
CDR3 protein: CASSLGLPYNEQYF